The present TCR beta chain was sequenced within a study of blood T cell repertoires in COVID-19. The germline V and J ends were trimmed by 2 bases and 7 bases, with 14 bases remaining between them. This CDR3 is built from 15 residues. CDR1 is MNHEY and CDR2 is SMNVEV in the germline V gene (reference sequence). Method: immunoSEQ multiplex PCR; TCRdb's copy keeps in-frame clones and lacks some. Of tens of thousands of clones listed, around four fifths are singletons. The sample was peripheral blood. The chain has TRBV27 and TRBJ1-4; D gene unclear. This receptor was identified in an older man with acute or convalescent COVID-19. The CDR3, as DNA: TGTGCCAGCAGTTTACTGGGCGGGTTCGGTGAAAAACTGTTTTTT. This gives the protein CASSLLGGFGEKLFF.